The source of this T cell receptor beta chain is a study of T-cell reconstitution after alpha-beta-depleted transplantation in children. Study-level findings and limits: Approximately two months post-transplant, alpha-beta T cells reportedly originated from several hundred expanded graft clones. Newly generated T cells supplied most T-cell counts and diversity one year post-transplant. Recipient T cells and thymic progenitors that survived gave rise to the high TCRbeta diversity observed at day 60 in some patients.

Unique molecular identifiers were built into the TCRbeta library. MiXCR, applied by TCRdb to the PCR reads, yields one record per CDR3 protein. In the table there are approximately 150,000 distinct CDR3 sequences, around 10% of which are singletons. This clonotype was recorded at least ten times. Its antigen is as yet unknown. Trimming shortened V by 1 base and J by 3 bases, and 13 bases separated the two germline ends. Germline lookup yields CDR1 LGHNA and CDR2 YSLEER. The CDR3 length is 15 residues. This chain connects TRBV4-3 to TRBJ2-7; TRBD2 is a possible D gene (5 bases). Sequencing was performed on PBMCs, mostly from graft donor cells, taken 180 days after TCRalphabeta/CD19-depleted stem cell transplant. The TCR originated in a female patient between 2 and 15 years old who had a stem cell transplant for congenital amegakaryocytic thrombocytopenia, so the T cells may come from the graft donor. CDR3 bases: TGCGCCAGCAGCCAAGGCTCGGCGGGTTTCTACGAGCAGTACTTC. As protein: CASSQGSAGFYEQYF.